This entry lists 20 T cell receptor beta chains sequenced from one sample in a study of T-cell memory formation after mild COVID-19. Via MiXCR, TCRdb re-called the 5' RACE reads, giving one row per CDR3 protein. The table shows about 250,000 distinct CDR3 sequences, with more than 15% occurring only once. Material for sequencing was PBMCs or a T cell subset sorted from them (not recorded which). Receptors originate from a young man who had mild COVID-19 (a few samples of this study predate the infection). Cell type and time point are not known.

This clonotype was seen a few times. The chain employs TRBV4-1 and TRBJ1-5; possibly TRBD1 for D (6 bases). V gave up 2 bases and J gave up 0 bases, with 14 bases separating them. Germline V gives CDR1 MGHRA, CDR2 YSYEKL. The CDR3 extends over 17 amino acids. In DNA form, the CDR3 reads TGCGCCAGCAGCCAACACGCGACAGGACATAGCAATCAGCCCCAGCATTTT. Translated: CASSQHATGHSNQPQHF.

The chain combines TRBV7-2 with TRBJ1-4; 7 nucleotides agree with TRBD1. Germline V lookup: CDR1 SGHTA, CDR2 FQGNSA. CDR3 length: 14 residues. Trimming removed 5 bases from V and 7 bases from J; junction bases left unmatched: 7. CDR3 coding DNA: TGTGCCAGCAGCCGCCACCGGGACAGTGAAAAACTGTTTTTT. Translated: CASSRHRDSEKLFF.

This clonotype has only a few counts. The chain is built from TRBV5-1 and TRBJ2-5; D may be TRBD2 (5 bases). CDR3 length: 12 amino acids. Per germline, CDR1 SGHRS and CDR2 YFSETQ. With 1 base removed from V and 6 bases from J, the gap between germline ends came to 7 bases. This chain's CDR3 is CASSLNGKTQYF. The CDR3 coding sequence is TGCGCCAGCAGCTTGAACGGGAAGACCCAGTACTTC.

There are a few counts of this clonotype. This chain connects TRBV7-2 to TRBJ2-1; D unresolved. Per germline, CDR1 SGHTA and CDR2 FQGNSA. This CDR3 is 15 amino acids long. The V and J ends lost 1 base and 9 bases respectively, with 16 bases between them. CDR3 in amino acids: CASSLGSSPVTEQFF. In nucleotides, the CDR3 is TGTGCCAGCAGCTTAGGGTCCTCGCCCGTCACTGAGCAGTTCTTC.

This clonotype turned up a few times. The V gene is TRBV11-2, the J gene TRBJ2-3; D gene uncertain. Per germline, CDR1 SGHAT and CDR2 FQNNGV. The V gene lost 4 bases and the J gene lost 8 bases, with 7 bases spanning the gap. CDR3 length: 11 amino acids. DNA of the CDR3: TGTGCCAGCAGCTCTCCGGGTACGCAGTATTTT. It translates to CASSSPGTQYF.

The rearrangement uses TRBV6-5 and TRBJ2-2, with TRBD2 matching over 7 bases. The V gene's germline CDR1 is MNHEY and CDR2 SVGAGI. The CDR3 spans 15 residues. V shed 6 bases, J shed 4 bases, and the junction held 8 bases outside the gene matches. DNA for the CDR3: TGTGCCAGCAGGCCGGGACTAAGACTCACCGGGGAGCTGTTTTTT. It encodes CASRPGLRLTGELFF.

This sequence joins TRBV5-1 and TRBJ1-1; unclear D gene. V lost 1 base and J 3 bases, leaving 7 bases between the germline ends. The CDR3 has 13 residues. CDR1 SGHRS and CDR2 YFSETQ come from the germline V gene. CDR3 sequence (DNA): TGCGCCAGCAGCTTGAGCGGGGACACTGAAGCTTTCTTT. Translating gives CASSLSGDTEAFF.

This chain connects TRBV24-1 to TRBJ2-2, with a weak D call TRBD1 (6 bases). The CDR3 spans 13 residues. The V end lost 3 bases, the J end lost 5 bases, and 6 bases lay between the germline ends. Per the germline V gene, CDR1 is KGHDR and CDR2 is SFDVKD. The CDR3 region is CATSDQGTGELFF. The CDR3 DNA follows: TGTGCCACCAGTGATCAGGGGACCGGGGAGCTGTTTTTT.

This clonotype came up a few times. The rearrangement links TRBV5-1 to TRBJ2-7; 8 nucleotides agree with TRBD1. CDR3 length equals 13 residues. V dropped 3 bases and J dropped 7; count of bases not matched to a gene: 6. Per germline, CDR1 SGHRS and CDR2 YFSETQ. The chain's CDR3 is CASSSGQGEEQYF. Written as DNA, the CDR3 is TGCGCCAGCAGCTCTGGACAGGGTGAGGAGCAGTACTTC.

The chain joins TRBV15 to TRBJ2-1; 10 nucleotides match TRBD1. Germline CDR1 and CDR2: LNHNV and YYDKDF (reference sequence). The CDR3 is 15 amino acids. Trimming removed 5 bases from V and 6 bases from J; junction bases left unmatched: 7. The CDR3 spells CATSARDRGLNEQFF. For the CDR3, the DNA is TGTGCCACCAGCGCCCGGGACAGGGGACTCAATGAGCAGTTCTTC.

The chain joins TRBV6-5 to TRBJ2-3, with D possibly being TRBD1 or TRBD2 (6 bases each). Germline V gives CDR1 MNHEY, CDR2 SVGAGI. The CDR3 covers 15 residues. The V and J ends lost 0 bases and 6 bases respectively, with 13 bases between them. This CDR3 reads CASSYSGGPTDTQYF. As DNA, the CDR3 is TGTGCCAGCAGTTACTCGGGGGGCCCGACGGATACGCAGTATTTT.

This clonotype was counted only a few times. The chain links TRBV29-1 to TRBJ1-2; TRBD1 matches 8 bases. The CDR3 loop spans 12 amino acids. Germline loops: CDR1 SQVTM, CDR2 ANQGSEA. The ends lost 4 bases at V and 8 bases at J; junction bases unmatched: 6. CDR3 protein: CSVGQGAWGYTF. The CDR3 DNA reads TGCAGCGTTGGGCAGGGGGCCTGGGGCTACACCTTC.

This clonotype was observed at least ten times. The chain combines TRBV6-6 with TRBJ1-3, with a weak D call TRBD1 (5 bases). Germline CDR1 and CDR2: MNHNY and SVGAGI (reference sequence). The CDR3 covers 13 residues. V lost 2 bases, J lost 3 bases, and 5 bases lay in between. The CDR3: CASSYTGGNTIYF. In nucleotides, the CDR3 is TGTGCCAGCAGTTACACAGGTGGAAACACCATATATTTT.

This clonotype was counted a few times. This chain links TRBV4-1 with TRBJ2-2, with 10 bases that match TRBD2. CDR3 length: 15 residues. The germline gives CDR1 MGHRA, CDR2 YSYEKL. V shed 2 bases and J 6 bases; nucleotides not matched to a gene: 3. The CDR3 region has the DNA TGCGCCAGCAGCCAACGAGCGGGGGGGCCCGGGGAGCTGTTTTTT. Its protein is CASSQRAGGPGELFF.

This chain's CDR3 is CASRTVLRGGYTF. Here the CDR3 DNA reads TGTGCCAGCAGAACAGTCCTTCGGGGTGGCTACACCTTC. V and J are TRBV6-5 and TRBJ1-2; the D is unclear. Germline CDR1 is MNHEY and CDR2 is SVGAGI. V was shortened by 6 bases and J by 7 bases, with 15 bases between the two germline ends. The CDR3 contains 13 residues.

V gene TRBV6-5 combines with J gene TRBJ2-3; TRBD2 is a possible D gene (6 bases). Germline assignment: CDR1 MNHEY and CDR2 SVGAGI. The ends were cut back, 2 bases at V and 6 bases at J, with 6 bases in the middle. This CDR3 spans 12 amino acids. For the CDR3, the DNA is TGTGCCAGCAGTTACGCGGGGGATACGCAGTATTTT. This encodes CASSYAGDTQYF.

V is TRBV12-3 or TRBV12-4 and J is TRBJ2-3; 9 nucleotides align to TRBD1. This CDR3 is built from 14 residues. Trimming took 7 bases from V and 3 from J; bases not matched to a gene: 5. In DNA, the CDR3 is TGTGCCAGCAATGACAGGGGGAGGACAGATACGCAGTATTTT. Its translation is CASNDRGRTDTQYF.

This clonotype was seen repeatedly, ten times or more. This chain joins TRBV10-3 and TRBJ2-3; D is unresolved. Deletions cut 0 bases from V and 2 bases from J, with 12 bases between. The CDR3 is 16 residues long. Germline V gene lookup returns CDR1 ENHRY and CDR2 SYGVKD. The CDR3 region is CAISESVDKLTDTQYF. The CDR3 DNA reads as TGTGCCATCAGTGAGTCCGTTGACAAACTCACAGATACGCAGTATTTT.

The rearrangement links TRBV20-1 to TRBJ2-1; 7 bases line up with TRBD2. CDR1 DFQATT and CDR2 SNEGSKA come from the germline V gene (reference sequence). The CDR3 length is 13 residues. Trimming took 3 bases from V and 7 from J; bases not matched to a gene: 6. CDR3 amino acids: CSARMGGGNEQFF. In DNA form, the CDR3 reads TGCAGTGCTAGGATGGGGGGGGGTAATGAGCAGTTCTTC.

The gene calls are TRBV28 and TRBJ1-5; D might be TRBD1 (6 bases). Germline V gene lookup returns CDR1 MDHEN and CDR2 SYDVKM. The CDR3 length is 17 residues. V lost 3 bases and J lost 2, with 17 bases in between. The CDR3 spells CASSFSRGYYGNQPQHF. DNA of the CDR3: TGTGCCAGCAGTTTCTCCAGGGGATACTATGGCAATCAGCCCCAGCATTTT.